What follows describes a single T cell receptor (beta chain). This clone was seen only once. Its antigen is still unknown. No much larger clonotype is one base removed from it; base qualities were not supplied. In the prospective study, participants were roughly 18 to 100 years old, resided in fewer than 25 geographic areas of the United States, and were enrolled through a virtual design. In the prospective study, cohorts were assigned on the basis of participant-reported clinical history obtained from a screening survey and a study questionnaire. Recovered participants in ImmuneRACE Cohort 3 were defined as having two consecutive negative NP/OP PCR tests, clearance from a healthcare professional, or resolution of symptoms. In the prospective study, mobile phlebotomists collected whole blood, serum and a nasopharyngeal or oropharyngeal swab from each participant. Additional blood draws and questionnaires over an approximately 2-month period could optionally be provided by prospective study participants. Before DNA extraction, prospective study blood samples were shipped either frozen or at room temperature.

Reading from cysteine to phenylalanine, the CDR3 counts 14 amino acids. The entry retains the CDR3 DNA only, 42 bases that are in frame from base 1. V and J are truncated by 7 bases and 3 bases respectively, leaving an intervening sequence of 16 bases. For CDR1 and CDR2, the germline V gene lists MDHEN and SYDVKM. This sample stems from a study of blood T cell repertoires in COVID-19 (TCRdb year 2020). In terms of the full investigation: Collaborator samples came from the United States, Italy and Spain and covered acute and convalescent phases of COVID-19. The samples were drawn from two sources: the first 160 participants of the ongoing ImmuneRACE study, and about 1,300 subjects contributed by 6 global collaborators. HLA class I and class II types, where available, came from metadata supplied by the sample provider rather than from assay-based typing. The material from the prospective study consisted of cDNA or gDNA derived from T cells, B-cell-depleted T cells, or PBMCs. The repertoires were made available in a free public database intended to serve as a resource for research on the immune response to SARS-CoV-2. Deeply sampled blood TCRbeta repertoires from subjects exposed to, actively infected with, or recovered from COVID-19 were included in the dataset. Sample metadata almost always included a de-identified subject ID, COVID-19 status, age in years and sex.

Findings and caveats that apply to the study as a whole: Clinical and demographic metadata were provided uncurated, with the amount varying by source and participant.

TCRbeta CDR3 regions were amplified from genomic DNA by means of the immunoSEQ Assay, a bias-controlled multiplex PCR. On the authors' methods: The number of nucleated cells in each sample was estimated by amplification of reference gene primers within the assay. To quantify the absolute abundance of each unique TCRbeta CDR3 rearrangement, sequence reads were collapsed and filtered. For each sample, productive Simpson clonality was calculated by taking the square root of Simpson's diversity index across productive rearrangements. This is the immuneACCESS table as TCRdb keeps it, with only in-frame sequences that have V and J called. A part of the clones is gone; compared with another copy, unresolved V genes explain less than half, and the rest is unexplained. From that table come the V and J calls and clone size; the DNA was used to work out D and trimming. The sample records around 300,000 clones, around nine tenths of which are singletons. The ten biggest clones cover around 5% of the sample.

Here the chain combines TRBV28 and TRBJ2-7; TRBD2 is perhaps the D gene, given 6 matching bases. This sequence originates from a man aged 30-40 years who had recovered from COVID-19. The sequenced sample was PBMCs or T cells enriched from blood (not recorded which). CDR3 loop: CASIESSSDYEQYF. The sequence in DNA is TGTGCCAGCATCGAATCATCTAGCGACTACGAGCAGTACTTC. The variable domain in full, with residues beyond the CDR3 obtained from the reference TRBV28 and TRBJ2-7 genes, is DVKVTQSSRYLVKRTGEKVFLECVQDMDHENMFWYRQDPGLGLRLIYFSYDVKMKEKGDIPEGYSVSREKKERFSLILESASTNQTSMYLCASIESSSDYEQYFGPGTRLTVT.